These 17 T cell receptor beta chains were sequenced from one sample in a study of T cells in Graves' hyperthyroidism and ophthalmopathy. What was amplified from RNA transcripts were TCR beta CDR3 regions. TCR CDR3 underwent first-round RT-PCR with the HTBI primer set. TCRdb re-called the multiplex PCR reads with MiXCR, one entry per CDR3 protein. The table shows around 800,000 distinct CDR3 sequences, with 35% to 40% occurring only once. The sequenced material came from blood. These receptor sequences come from a man younger than 30 with Graves' hyperthyroidism.

This clonotype has at least ten counts. The V call is TRBV9, the J call TRBJ1-1; tentatively, D is TRBD1 (5 bases). V was shortened by 5 bases and J by 3 bases, with 11 bases between the two germline ends. CDR1 and CDR2 from the germline V gene are SGDLS and YYNGEE. This CDR3 comprises 13 residues. The CDR3 DNA follows: TGTGCCAGCAGGGCTCGAGGGGACACTGAAGCTTTCTTT. It translates to CASRARGDTEAFF. The variable domain in full, with the rest retrieved from reference TRBV9 and TRBJ1-1, is DSGVTQTPKHLITATGQRVTLRCSPRSGDLSVYWYQQSLDQGLQFLIQYYNGEERAKGNILERFSAQQFPDLHSELNLSSLELGDSALYFCASRARGDTEAFFGQGTRLTVV.

In its sample, this clonotype was seen once. The rearrangement joins TRBV7-2 to TRBJ2-7, with D tentatively TRBD1 or TRBD2 (5 bases each). This CDR3 is 14 amino acids long. The ends were cut back, 2 bases at V and 3 bases at J, with 11 bases in the middle. CDR1 and CDR2 from the germline V gene are SGHTA and FQGNSA. The CDR3 bases are TGTGCCAGCAGCTTACAGGGAGAGGGCTACGAGCAGTACTTC. This encodes CASSLQGEGYEQYF.

This clonotype was observed at least ten times. This chain joins TRBV2 and TRBJ2-6, with D unresolved. The CDR3 is 13 residues long. Germline V gives CDR1 SNHLY, CDR2 FYNNEI. V was trimmed by 8 bases and J by 0 bases, leaving 5 bases between them. CDR3 DNA sequence: TGTGCCAGCGTGAACTCTGGGGCCAACGTCCTGACTTTC. Translation: CASVNSGANVLTF.

V is TRBV12-3 or TRBV12-4 and J is TRBJ2-6; D is unresolved. The V gene lost 4 bases and the J gene lost 8 bases, with 9 bases spanning the gap. This CDR3 spans 13 amino acids. The CDR3: CASSSPGSNVLTF. The CDR3 nucleotides are TGTGCCAGCAGTTCCCCCGGGTCCAACGTCCTGACTTTC.

This clonotype was detected many times. This chain uses TRBV13 with TRBJ1-2; weak D call: TRBD1 (5 bases). CDR3 size: 15 residues. The germline CDR1 and CDR2 sequences are PRHDT and FYEKMQ (reference sequence). Trimming removed 0 bases at V and 5 bases at J, with 13 bases between. CDR3: CASSLGAGSGYGYTF. DNA of the CDR3: TGTGCCAGCAGCTTAGGGGCAGGGTCGGGGTATGGCTACACCTTC.

This clonotype appeared a few times. The chain uses TRBV7-9 and TRBJ1-1; no clear D gene. V dropped 6 bases and J dropped 6 bases, with 14 bases sitting between them. The CDR3 is 13 amino acids. Germline V gene data show CDR1 as SEHNR and CDR2 as FQNEAQ (reference sequence). The CDR3 loop is CASSFVGPSEAFF. The CDR3 DNA is TGTGCCAGCAGTTTTGTTGGACCGTCTGAAGCTTTCTTT.

This clonotype was seen many times. V gene TRBV10-2 combines with J gene TRBJ1-1; 9 positions agree with TRBD1. Germline values: CDR1 WSHSY, CDR2 SAAADI. With 10 bases clipped from V and 1 base from J, the junction kept 16 bases outside the gene matches. The CDR3 is 17 amino acids. In DNA form, the CDR3 reads TGCGCCACCCCCCGTTGGGCCTTACAGGGGGCGAACACTGAAGCTTTCTTT. Translation gives CATPRWALQGANTEAFF.

This clonotype was found many times. V and J are TRBV7-8 and TRBJ2-7, with 7 bases fitting TRBD1. V was clipped by 7 bases and J by 1 base; unmatched bases: 4. Germline CDR1 SGHVS, CDR2 FQNEAQ. CDR3 length: 13 amino acids. CDR3 sequence: CASTRTGSYEQYF. CDR3 coding DNA: TGTGCCAGCACCAGGACAGGATCCTACGAGCAGTACTTC.

The rearrangement links TRBV20-1 to TRBJ1-1, with TRBD1 matching 12 bases. Germline loops: CDR1 DFQATT, CDR2 SNEGSKA (reference sequence). CDR3 length: 12 residues. CDR3 amino acids: CRGQGARTEAFF. The CDR3 DNA is TGCAGGGGACAGGGGGCGCGCACTGAAGCTTTCTTT.

In its sample, this clonotype was seen a few times. This rearrangement joins TRBV20-1 to TRBJ1-1, with 7 bases matching TRBD1. V lost 7 bases, J lost 3 bases, and 14 bases stayed unmatched. CDR1 is DFQATT and CDR2 is SNEGSKA in the germline V gene (reference sequence). The CDR3 has 15 amino acids. CDR3 region: CSVPRNRGRHTEAFF. CDR3 nucleotide sequence: TGCAGTGTTCCGAGAAATAGGGGGCGGCACACTGAAGCTTTCTTT.

This clonotype appeared a few times. J is TRBJ1-5 and V is TRBV29-1; no clear D. V was cut by 4 bases and J by 2 bases, with 9 bases left in between. The CDR3 runs to 13 residues. Germline V lookup: CDR1 SQVTM, CDR2 ANQGSEA. CDR3: CSVGFTGNQPQHF. CDR3 in DNA: TGCAGCGTTGGTTTCACAGGCAATCAGCCCCAGCATTTT.

The chain links TRBV7-2 to TRBJ1-6; 7 nucleotides align to TRBD1. The germline gives CDR1 SGHTA, CDR2 FQGNSA. The CDR3 runs to 15 residues. V gave up 3 bases and J gave up 13 bases; unmatched junction bases: 12. CDR3 residues: CASSLDRRSGSPLHF. The DNA of the CDR3 is TGTGCCAGCAGCTTGGACAGGAGGTCAGGTTCGCCCCTCCACTTT.

The chain combines TRBV20-1 with TRBJ1-4; tentatively, D is TRBD1 (6 bases). Trimming cost V 5 bases and J 4 bases, with 17 bases left between them. In germline, CDR1 is DFQATT, CDR2 SNEGSKA (reference sequence). CDR3 length equals 15 residues. The CDR3 reads CSARVVGAGNEKLFF. The CDR3 DNA sequence: TGCAGTGCTCGCGTGGTGGGGGCTGGTAATGAAAAACTGTTTTTT.

This clonotype was recorded at least ten times. The genes are TRBV15 and TRBJ2-2, with D maybe TRBD2 (6 bases). V was trimmed by 1 base and J by 3 bases, leaving 12 bases between them. This CDR3 has 16 residues. The germline CDR1 and CDR2 sequences are LNHNV and YYDKDF (reference sequence). The CDR3 DNA sequence: TGTGCCACCAGCAGAGTAGGAGGGGCGGACACCGGGGAGCTGTTTTTT. Translation gives CATSRVGGADTGELFF.

This clonotype was counted many times. This chain connects TRBV24-1 to TRBJ2-5; no reliable D call. This CDR3 spans 15 amino acids. V gave up 1 base and J gave up 0 bases, with 8 bases separating them. The germline V gene has CDR1 KGHDR and CDR2 SFDVKD. This chain's CDR3 is CATSDLRADQETQYF. In DNA, the CDR3 is TGTGCCACCAGTGATTTAAGGGCAGACCAAGAGACCCAGTACTTC.

There are many counts of this clonotype. V usage is TRBV2 and J usage is TRBJ1-2; D unclear. Trimming left V 4 bases short and J 0 bases short, with 12 bases between. Germline V gene data show CDR1 as SNHLY and CDR2 as FYNNEI. The CDR3 sequence is 15 residues long. The chain's CDR3 is CASSVEVSPNYGYTF. The CDR3 nucleotides are TGTGCCAGCAGTGTAGAGGTGTCCCCTAACTATGGCTACACCTTC.

Note on this clonotype: Because the CDR3 is missing its conserved closing phenylalanine or tryptophan, this is likely a read error. It is unclear where the CDR3 begins or ends on the DNA, so no DNA is shown, and the CDR3 is as TCRdb lists it. The chain carries TRBV7-6 and TRBJ1-3. The CDR3 is 8 residues long, counting both termini. From germline, CDR1 is SGHVS and CDR2 FNYEAQ. The CDR3 region is CASSLESS.